The 5 T cell receptor beta chains below all came from one sample that was sequenced in a study of shared clonotypes between healthy human individuals. Sequencing used immunoSEQ multiplex PCR; TCRdb keeps in-frame clones, though not all of them. The sample has some 900,000 clones; more than 75% are singletons. The source material was memory CD4+ T cells sorted from blood. Stated subset: CD45RA-negative fraction. The source of these receptors is a man between 18 and 35 years old in good health.

This clone was observed once. This chain connects TRBV7-2 to TRBJ2-5; D possibly corresponds to TRBD1 (6 bases). The CDR3 has 15 residues. Looked up from germline, CDR1 is SGHTA and CDR2 is FQGNSA. V dropped 2 bases and J dropped 9 bases, with 19 bases sitting between them. The CDR3 coding sequence is TGTGCCAGCAGCTTAAGCAATGGGGGCGAAACGCCCCAGTACTTC. This gives the protein CASSLSNGGETPQYF.

The CDR3 here is CATTSGTPNEQFF. CDR3 DNA sequence: TGTGCCACCACATCCGGGACGCCAAATGAGCAGTTCTTC. V is TRBV10-3 and J is TRBJ2-1, with D tentatively TRBD1 or TRBD2 (5 bases each). This CDR3 comprises 13 residues. V was pared by 10 bases and J by 7 bases, with 17 bases between. Germline V gene data show CDR1 as ENHRY and CDR2 as SYGVKD.

The V gene is TRBV5-1, the J gene TRBJ2-4; 8 bases line up with TRBD1. The CDR3 contains 16 residues. CDR1 is SGHRS, CDR2 YFSETQ, per germline. After removal of 0 bases from V and 7 bases from J, the junction contained 9 bases not matched to a gene. CDR3 nucleotides: TGCGCCAGCAGCTTGGGCCAACAGGGGGTCCGGAACATTCAGTACTTC. Translation gives CASSLGQQGVRNIQYF. The whole variable domain, filled in from reference TRBV5-1 and TRBJ2-4, reads KAGVTQTPRYLIKTRGQQVTLSCSPISGHRSVSWYQQTPGQGLQFLFEYFSETQRNKGNFPGRFSGRQFSNSRSEMNVSTLELGDSALYLCASSLGQQGVRNIQYFGAGTRLSVL.

The V gene is TRBV28, the J gene TRBJ1-2; TRBD1 might be the D (6 bases). The V gene's germline CDR1 is MDHEN and CDR2 SYDVKM. CDR3 length equals 14 residues. The V end was cut by 5 bases, the J end by 6 bases, with 16 bases between. The CDR3 DNA is TGTGCCAGCAGTGAACTACAGGGAAGGGATGGCTACACCTTC. It is translated as CASSELQGRDGYTF.

The genes are TRBV28 and TRBJ2-7; 11 nucleotides agree with TRBD1. From germline, CDR1 is MDHEN and CDR2 SYDVKM. Unmatched junction bases numbered 4, after V lost 9 bases and J lost 0 bases. This CDR3 is 14 amino acids long. The CDR3 DNA reads as TGTGCCAGTTGCGGACAGGGGGCCTCCTACGAGCAGTACTTC. As protein: CASCGQGASYEQYF.